Below are 2 T cell receptor beta chains sequenced from a single sample in a study of identical twins. TCRdb re-called the 5' RACE reads through MiXCR, storing one row per CDR3 protein. The sample carries about 480,000 distinct CDR3 sequences, 13% to 15% recorded once. These records were also assigned to another study, of yellow fever vaccine responses in identical twins.

What was sequenced was CD4+ T cells sorted from blood. The receptors stem from a young woman in good health.

A single count supports this clonotype. The chain uses TRBV7-2 and TRBJ2-3; 12 positions match TRBD2. V dropped 0 bases and J dropped 2; count of bases not matched to a gene: 9. Germline-derived CDR1 and CDR2 are SGHTA and FQGNSA. The CDR3 contains 19 residues. DNA for the CDR3: TGTGCCAGCAGCTTAGCGAAACTAGCGGGGGGATATGACACAGATACGCAGTATTTT. Residues: CASSLAKLAGGYDTDTQYF.

This clonotype was seen ten or more times. V usage is TRBV20-1 and J usage is TRBJ2-3, with 8 bases lining up with TRBD1. This CDR3 has 12 amino acids. Germline V gene sequence: CDR1 DFQATT, CDR2 SNEGSKA (reference sequence). With V trimmed by 6 bases and J by 1 base, 0 bases remained unmatched. The CDR3 is CSAGQGTDTQYF. The DNA of the CDR3 is TGCAGTGCGGGACAGGGCACAGATACGCAGTATTTT.